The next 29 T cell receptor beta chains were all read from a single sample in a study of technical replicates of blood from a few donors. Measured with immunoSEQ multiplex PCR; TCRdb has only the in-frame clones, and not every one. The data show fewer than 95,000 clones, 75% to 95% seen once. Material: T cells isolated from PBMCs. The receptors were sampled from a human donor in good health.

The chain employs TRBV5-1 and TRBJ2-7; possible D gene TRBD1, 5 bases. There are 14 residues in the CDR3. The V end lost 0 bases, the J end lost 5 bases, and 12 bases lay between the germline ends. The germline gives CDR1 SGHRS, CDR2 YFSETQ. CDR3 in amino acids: CASSLGAGPNEQYF. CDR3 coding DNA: TGCGCCAGCAGCTTGGGGGCAGGGCCCAACGAGCAGTACTTC.

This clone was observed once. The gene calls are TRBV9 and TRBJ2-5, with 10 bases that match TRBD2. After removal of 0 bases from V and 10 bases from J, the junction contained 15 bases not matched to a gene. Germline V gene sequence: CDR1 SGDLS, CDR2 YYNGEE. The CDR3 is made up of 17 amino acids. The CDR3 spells CASSVGVAGGVQEGQYF. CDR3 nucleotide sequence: TGTGCCAGCAGCGTAGGAGTAGCGGGGGGAGTTCAAGAGGGCCAGTACTTC.

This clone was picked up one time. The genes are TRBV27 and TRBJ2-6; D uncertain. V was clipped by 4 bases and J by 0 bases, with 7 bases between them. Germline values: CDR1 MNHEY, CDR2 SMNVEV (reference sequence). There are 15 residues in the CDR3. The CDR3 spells CASSSHSSGANVLTF. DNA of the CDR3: TGTGCCAGCAGTTCACACAGCTCTGGGGCCAACGTCCTGACTTTC. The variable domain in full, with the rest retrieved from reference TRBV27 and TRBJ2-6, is EAQVTQNPRYLITVTGKKLTVTCSQNMNHEYMSWYRQDPGLGLRQIYYSMNVEVTDKGDVPEGYKVSRKEKRNFPLILESPSPNQTSLYFCASSSHSSGANVLTFGAGSRLTVL.

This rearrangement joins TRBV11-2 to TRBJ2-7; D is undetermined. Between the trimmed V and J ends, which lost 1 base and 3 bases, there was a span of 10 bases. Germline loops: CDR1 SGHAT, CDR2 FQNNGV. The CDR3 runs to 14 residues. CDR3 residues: CASSLVGQVYEQYF. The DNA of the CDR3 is TGTGCCAGCAGCTTAGTTGGGCAGGTCTACGAGCAGTACTTC. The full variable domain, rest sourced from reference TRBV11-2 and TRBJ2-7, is EAGVAQSPRYKIIEKRQSVAFWCNPISGHATLYWYQQILGQGPKLLIQFQNNGVVDDSQLPKDRFSAERLKGVDSTLKIQPAKLEDSAVYLCASSLVGQVYEQYFGPGTRLTVT.

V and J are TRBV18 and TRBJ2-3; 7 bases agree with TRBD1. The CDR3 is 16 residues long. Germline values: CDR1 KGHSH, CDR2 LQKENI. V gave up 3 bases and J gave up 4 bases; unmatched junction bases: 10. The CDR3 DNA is TGTGCCAGCTCACCGTTTTACAGGGGTAGGGCAGATACGCAGTATTTT. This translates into CASSPFYRGRADTQYF.

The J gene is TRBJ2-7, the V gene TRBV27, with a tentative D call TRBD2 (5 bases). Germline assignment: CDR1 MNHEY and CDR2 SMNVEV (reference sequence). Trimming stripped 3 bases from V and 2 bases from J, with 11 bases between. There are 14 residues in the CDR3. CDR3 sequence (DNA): TGTGCCAGCAGTTTGAGGGAAGGAACCTACGAGCAGTACTTC. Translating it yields CASSLREGTYEQYF.

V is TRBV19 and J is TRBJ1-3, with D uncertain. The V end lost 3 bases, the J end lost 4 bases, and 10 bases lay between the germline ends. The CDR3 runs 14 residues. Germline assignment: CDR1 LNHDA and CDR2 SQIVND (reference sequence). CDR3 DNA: TGTGCCAGTAGTATTGCAGGTTTCGGAAACACCATATATTTT. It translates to CASSIAGFGNTIYF.

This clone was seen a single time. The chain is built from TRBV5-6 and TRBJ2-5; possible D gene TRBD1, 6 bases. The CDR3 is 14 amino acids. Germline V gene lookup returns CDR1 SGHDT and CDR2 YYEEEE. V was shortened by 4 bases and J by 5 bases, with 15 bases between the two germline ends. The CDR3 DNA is TGTGCCAGCAGCGAGGGGGTTGGGGGCGAGACCCAGTACTTC. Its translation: CASSEGVGGETQYF.

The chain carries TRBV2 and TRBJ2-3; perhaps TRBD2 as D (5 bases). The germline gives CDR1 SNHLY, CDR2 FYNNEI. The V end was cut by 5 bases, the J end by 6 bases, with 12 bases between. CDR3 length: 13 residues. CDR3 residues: CASSYEWRDTQYF. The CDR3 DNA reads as TGTGCCAGCAGTTACGAGTGGAGGGATACGCAGTATTTT.

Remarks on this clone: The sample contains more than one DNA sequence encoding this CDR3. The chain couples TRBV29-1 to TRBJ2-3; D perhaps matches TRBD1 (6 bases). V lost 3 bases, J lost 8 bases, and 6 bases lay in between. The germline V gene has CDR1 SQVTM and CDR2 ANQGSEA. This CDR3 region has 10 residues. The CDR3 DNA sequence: TGCAGCGTTGACAGGGGTACGCAGTATTTT. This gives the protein CSVDRGTQYF.

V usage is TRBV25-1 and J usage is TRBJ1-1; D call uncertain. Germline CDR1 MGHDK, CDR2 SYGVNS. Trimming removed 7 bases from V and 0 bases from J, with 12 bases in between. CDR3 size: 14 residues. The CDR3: CASISRGMNTEAFF. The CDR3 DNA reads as TGTGCCAGCATTTCGCGGGGAATGAACACTGAAGCTTTCTTT.

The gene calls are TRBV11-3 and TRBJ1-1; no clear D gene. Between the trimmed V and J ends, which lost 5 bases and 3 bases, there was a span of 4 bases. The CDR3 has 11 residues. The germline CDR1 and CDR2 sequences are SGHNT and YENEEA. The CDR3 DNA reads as TGTGCCAGCAGCCGGGACACTGAAGCTTTCTTT. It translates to CASSRDTEAFF.

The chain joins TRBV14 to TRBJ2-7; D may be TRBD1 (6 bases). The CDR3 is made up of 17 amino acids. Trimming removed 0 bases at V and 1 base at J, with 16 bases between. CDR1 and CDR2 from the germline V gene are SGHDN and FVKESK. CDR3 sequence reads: CASSQEGRGPSSYEQYF. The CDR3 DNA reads TGTGCCAGCAGCCAAGAGGGCAGGGGCCCATCATCCTACGAGCAGTACTTC.

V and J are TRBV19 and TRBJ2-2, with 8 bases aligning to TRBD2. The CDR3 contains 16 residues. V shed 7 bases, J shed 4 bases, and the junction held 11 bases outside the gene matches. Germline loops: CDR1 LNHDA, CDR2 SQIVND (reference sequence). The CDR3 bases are TGTGCCAGTAAGGGGGGCACGAGCGGGAGCACCGGGGAGCTGTTTTTT. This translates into CASKGGTSGSTGELFF.

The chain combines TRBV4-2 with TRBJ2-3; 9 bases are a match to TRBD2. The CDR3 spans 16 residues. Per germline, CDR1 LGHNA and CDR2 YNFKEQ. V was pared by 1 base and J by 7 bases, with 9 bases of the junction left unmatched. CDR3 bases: TGTGCCAGCAGCCAAGCTAGGGCGGGGGGGCCATATACGCAGTATTTT. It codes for CASSQARAGGPYTQYF.

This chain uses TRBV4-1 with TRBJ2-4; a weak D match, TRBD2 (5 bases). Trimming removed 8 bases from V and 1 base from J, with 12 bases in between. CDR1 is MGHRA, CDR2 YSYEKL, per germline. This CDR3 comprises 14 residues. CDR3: CASSGADAKNIQYF. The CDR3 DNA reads TGCGCCAGCTCCGGAGCGGATGCCAAAAACATTCAGTACTTC.

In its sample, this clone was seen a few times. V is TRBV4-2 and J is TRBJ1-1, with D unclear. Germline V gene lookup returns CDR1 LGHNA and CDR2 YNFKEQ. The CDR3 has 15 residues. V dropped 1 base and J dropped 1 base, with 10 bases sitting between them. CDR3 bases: TGTGCCAGCAGCCAAGTGTCAGGTGGGAACACTGAAGCTTTCTTT. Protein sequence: CASSQVSGGNTEAFF.

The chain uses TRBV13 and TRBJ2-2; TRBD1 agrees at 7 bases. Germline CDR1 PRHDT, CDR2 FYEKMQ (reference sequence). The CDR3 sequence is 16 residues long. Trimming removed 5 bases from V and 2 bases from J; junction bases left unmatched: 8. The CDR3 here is CASSARDSPNTGELFF. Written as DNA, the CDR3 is TGTGCCAGCAGCGCCCGGGACAGCCCAAACACCGGGGAGCTGTTTTTT.

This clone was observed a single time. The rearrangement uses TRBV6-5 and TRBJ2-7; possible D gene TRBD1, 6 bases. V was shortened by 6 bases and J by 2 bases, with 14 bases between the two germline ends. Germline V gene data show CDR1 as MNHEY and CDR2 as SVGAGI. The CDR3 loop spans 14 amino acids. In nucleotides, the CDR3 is TGTGCCAGCAGACTACGACAGGAGCCCTACGAGCAGTACTTC. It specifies CASRLRQEPYEQYF.

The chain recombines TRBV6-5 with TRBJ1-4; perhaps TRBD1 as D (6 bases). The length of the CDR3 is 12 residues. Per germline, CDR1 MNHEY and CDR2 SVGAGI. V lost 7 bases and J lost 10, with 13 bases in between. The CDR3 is CASTSEGGKLFF. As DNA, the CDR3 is TGTGCCAGCACCTCAGAAGGGGGAAAACTGTTTTTT.

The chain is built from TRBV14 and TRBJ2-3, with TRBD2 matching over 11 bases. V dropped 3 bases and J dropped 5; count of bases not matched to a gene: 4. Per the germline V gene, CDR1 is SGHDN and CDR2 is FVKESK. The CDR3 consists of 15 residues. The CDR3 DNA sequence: TGTGCCAGCAGCCAGAGGCTAGCGGGAGGAGATACGCAGTATTTT. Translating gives CASSQRLAGGDTQYF.

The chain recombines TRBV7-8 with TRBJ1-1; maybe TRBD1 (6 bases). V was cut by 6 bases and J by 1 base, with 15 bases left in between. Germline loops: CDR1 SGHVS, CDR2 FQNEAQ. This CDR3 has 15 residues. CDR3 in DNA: TGTGCCAGCAGGCAGGGGCGGGCCCCGAACACTGAAGCTTTCTTT. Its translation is CASRQGRAPNTEAFF. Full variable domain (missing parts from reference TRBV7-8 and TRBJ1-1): GAGVSQSPRYKVAKRGQDVALRCDPISGHVSLFWYQQALGQGPEFLTYFQNEAQLDKSGLPSDRFFAERPEGSVSTLKIQRTQQEDSAVYLCASRQGRAPNTEAFFGQGTRLTVV.

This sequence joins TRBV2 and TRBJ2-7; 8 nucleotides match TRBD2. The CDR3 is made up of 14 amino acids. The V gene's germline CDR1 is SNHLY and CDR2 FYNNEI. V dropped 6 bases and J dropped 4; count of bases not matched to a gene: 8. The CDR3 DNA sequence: TGTGCCAGCAGATTTGAAGCGGGAGTATACGAGCAGTACTTC. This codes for CASRFEAGVYEQYF.

For the CDR3, the DNA is TGTGCCAGCGGCGGACAGGGGGCGCCGGGTGGCTACACCTTC. Amino acid sequence: CASGGQGAPGGYTF. The J gene is TRBJ1-2, the V gene TRBV7-9, with 11 bases identical to TRBD1. CDR3 length: 14 amino acids. Germline CDR1 and CDR2: SEHNR and FQNEAQ (reference sequence). Trimming at V came to 8 bases and at J to 7 bases, leaving 9 bases not matched to a gene.

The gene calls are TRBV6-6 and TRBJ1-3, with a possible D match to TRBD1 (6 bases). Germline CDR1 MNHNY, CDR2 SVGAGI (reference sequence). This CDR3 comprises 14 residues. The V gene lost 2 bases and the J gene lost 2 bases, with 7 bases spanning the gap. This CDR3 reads CASSYKGAGNTIYF. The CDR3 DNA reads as TGTGCCAGCAGTTACAAGGGGGCTGGAAACACCATATATTTT.

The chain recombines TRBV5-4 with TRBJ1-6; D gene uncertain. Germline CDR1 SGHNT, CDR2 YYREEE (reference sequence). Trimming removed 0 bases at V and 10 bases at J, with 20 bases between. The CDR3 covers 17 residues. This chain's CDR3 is CASSLARGGWEGSPLHF. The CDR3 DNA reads TGTGCCAGCAGCTTGGCGCGTGGAGGGTGGGAAGGCTCACCCCTCCACTTT.

CDR3 protein: CASSQGNYGYTF. As DNA, the CDR3 is TGTGCCAGCAGTCAGGGTAACTATGGCTACACCTTC. The rearrangement links TRBV6-5 to TRBJ1-2, with a possible D match to TRBD1 (5 bases). Germline CDR1 MNHEY, CDR2 SVGAGI. The ends were cut back, 5 bases at V and 1 base at J, with 5 bases in the middle. The CDR3 is 12 residues long.

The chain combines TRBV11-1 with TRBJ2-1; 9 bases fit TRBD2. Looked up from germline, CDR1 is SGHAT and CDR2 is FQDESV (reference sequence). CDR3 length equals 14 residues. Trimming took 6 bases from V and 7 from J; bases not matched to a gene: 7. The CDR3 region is CASRFSGGRNEQFF. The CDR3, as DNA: TGTGCCAGCAGGTTTAGCGGGGGCCGGAATGAGCAGTTCTTC. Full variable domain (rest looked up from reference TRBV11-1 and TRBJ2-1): EAEVAQSPRYKITEKSQAVAFWCDPISGHATLYWYRQILGQGPELLVQFQDESVVDDSQLPKDRFSAERLKGVDSTLKIQPAELGDSAMYLCASRFSGGRNEQFFGPGTRLTVL.

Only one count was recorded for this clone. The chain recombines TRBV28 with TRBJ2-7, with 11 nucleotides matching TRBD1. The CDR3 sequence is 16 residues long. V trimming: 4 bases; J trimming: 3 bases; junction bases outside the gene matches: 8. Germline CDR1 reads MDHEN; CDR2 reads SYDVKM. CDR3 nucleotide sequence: TGTGCCAGCAGTTCCTATTCCGGGACAGGGGGCTACGAGCAGTACTTC. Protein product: CASSSYSGTGGYEQYF.